This T cell receptor beta chain was profiled in a study of cytomegalovirus exposure and HLA in healthy donors. Study results and limitations: It was reported in a later analysis that an Asian-associated ancestry cluster showed fewer N-insertions than the 666-donor mean. Later analysis found that TCR beta chains associated with HLA were more clonally expanded than other, equally common chains.

As for this clone: Its specificity is unknown.

Researchers ran the PCR with 60 Vbeta and 13 Jbeta primers. Only in-frame clones appear in the TCRdb table, and some are missing; sequencing was by immunoSEQ multiplex PCR. The table has 100,000 to 150,000 clones, approximately 85% seen once. Sequenced input: PBMCs. The sequence derives from a boy aged 10-17 years in good health and CMV-seronegative.

The CDR3 DNA reads TGCGCCAGCAGCTTGGGTCTTGGACAGTTCCAAGAGACCCAGTACTTC. Its translation is CASSLGLGQFQETQYF. The genes are TRBV5-1 and TRBJ2-5; D perhaps matches TRBD1 (6 bases). The germline V and J ends were trimmed by 0 bases and 1 base, with 13 bases remaining between them. The CDR3 spans 16 residues. Germline-derived CDR1 and CDR2 are SGHRS and YFSETQ.